This T cell receptor (beta chain) came from a study of PD-1 blockade in classical Hodgkin lymphoma. CDR1 and CDR2 from the germline V gene are MGHDK and SYGVNS. Trimming took off 3 bases at V and 1 base at J, with 7 bases between the two ends. This CDR3 has 14 residues. On this clone: What it recognizes is unknown.

Relapse after autologous stem cell transplantation occurred in every patient, and brentuximab vedotin exposure varied. Profiled with immunoSEQ multiplex PCR; TCRdb holds only in-frame clones, not every one. This sample has tens of thousands of clones, with about 93% found just once. General study points: Complete responders possessed baseline diversity comparable to newly diagnosed patients.

V is TRBV25-1 and J is TRBJ1-5; no clear D. Sequencing used peripheral blood mononuclear cells (PBMCs), obtained at baseline. The receptor was derived from a human donor with classical Hodgkin lymphoma. CDR3 DNA: TGTGCCAGCAGTGACGGGCAGAGCAATCAGCCCCAGCATTTT. Its protein product is CASSDGQSNQPQHF.